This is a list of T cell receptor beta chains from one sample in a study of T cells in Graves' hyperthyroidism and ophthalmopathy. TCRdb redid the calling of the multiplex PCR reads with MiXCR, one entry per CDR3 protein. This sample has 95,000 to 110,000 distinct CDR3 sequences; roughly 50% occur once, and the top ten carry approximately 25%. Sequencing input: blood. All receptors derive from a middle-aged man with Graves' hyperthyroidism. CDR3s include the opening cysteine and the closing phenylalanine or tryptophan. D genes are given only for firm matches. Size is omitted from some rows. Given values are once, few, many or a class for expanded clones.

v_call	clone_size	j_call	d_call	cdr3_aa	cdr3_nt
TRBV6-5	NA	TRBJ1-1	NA	CASRPETDWVNTEAFF	TGTGCCAGCAGACCCGAGACAGATTGGGTGAACACTGAAGCTTTCTTT
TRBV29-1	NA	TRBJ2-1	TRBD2	CSVSRTSGGHEQFF	TGCAGCGTCTCCCGGACTAGCGGGGGGCATGAGCAGTTCTTC
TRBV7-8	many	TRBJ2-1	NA	CASSTRDLGNEQFF	TGTGCCAGCAGCACCCGTGACCTGGGTAATGAGCAGTTCTTC
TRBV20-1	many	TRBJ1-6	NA	CSARDIIYNSPLHF	TGCAGTGCTAGAGATATCATATATAATTCACCCCTCCACTTT
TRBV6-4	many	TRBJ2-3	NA	CASSRDGDTQYF	TGTGCCAGCAGCAGAGATGGAGATACGCAGTATTTT
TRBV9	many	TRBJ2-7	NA	CASSPRREGDGYEQYF	TGTGCCAGCAGCCCCCGAAGGGAAGGGGACGGGTACGAGCAGTACTTC
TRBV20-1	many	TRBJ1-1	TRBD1	CSASGAGGFTTEAFF	TGCAGTGCTAGTGGTGCAGGGGGCTTTACTACTGAAGCTTTCTTT
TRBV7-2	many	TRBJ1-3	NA	CASSWRGGPAGNTIYF	TGTGCCAGCAGCTGGCGGGGGGGGCCCGCTGGAAACACCATATATTTT
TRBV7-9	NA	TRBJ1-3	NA	CAGSPSRTISGNTIYF	TGTGCCGGCAGCCCCTCCAGGACAATCTCTGGAAACACCATATACTTT
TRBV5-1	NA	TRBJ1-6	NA	CASSLAQGSRPLHF	TGCGCCAGCAGCTTGGCTCAGGGTTCGAGGCCCCTCCACTTT
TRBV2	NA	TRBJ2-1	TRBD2	CASMRTSGVYNEQFF	TGTGCCAGCATGAGGACTAGCGGAGTCTACAATGAGCAGTTCTTC
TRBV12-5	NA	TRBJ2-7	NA	CASGLVMDRRPEQYF	TGTGCTAGTGGTTTGGTAATGGATAGAAGACCCGAGCAGTACTTC
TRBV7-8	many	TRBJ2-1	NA	CASSFLAFEQFF	TGTGCCAGCAGCTTTTTGGCTTTCGAGCAGTTCTTC
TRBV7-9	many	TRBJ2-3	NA	CAIPTDWADTQYF	TGTGCCATCCCGACCGACTGGGCAGATACGCAGTATTTT
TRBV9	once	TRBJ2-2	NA	CASSFWTENTGELFF	TGTGCCAGCAGCTTCTGGACGGAGAACACCGGGGAGCTGTTTTTT
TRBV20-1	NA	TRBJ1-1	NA	CSASSIEFRRTTEAFF	TGCAGTGCCAGTAGTATAGAGTTTCGCAGGACGACTGAAGCTTTCTTT
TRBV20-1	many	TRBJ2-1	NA	CSARAWTPSSYNEQFF	TGCAGTGCTAGGGCCTGGACTCCTAGCTCCTACAATGAGCAGTTCTTC